Listed below are T cell receptor beta chains from one sample, sequenced in a study of vaccination and CD4 T cells after COVID-19. TCRdb redid the calling of the PCR reads with MiXCR, one entry per CDR3 protein. Of 15,000 to 20,000 distinct CDR3 sequences listed, about a third are singletons. These TCRs are of unknown antigen specificity. Input material: cultured CD4+ T cells from blood. These receptors originate from a human donor with COVID-19. CDR3s include the opening cysteine and the closing phenylalanine or tryptophan. A D gene is named only where the DNA matches it firmly. Part of the rows lack a size; the others show once, few, many or a class for expanded clones.

d_gene	v_gene	len	abundance	j_gene	CDR3aa	CDR3nt
NA	TRBV12-3/TRBV12-4	12	NA	TRBJ2-7	CASSLAGYEQYF	TGTGCCAGCAGTTTGGCTGGGTACGAGCAGTACTTC
TRBD1	TRBV7-6	14	NA	TRBJ2-1	CASSSPGQGGEQFF	TGTGCCAGCAGCTCCCCCGGACAGGGTGGTGAGCAGTTCTTC
NA	TRBV2	15	NA	TRBJ1-1	CASRAKTLLNTEAFF	TGTGCCAGCAGAGCCAAGACACTTTTGAACACTGAAGCTTTCTTT
NA	TRBV7-9	14	NA	TRBJ1-1	CASSLRQENTEAFF	TGTGCCAGCAGCCTCCGACAGGAGAACACTGAAGCTTTCTTT
NA	TRBV10-2	14	NA	TRBJ1-1	CASSDIRQGTEAFF	TGCGCCAGCAGTGATATACGGCAGGGCACTGAAGCTTTCTTT
NA	TRBV6-1	15	NA	TRBJ1-2	CASSEENRAGYGYIF	TGTGCCAGCAGTGAAGAGAACAGGGCTGGCTATGGCTACATCTTC
NA	TRBV6-1	14	NA	TRBJ1-4	CASTMTASNEKLFF	TGTGCCAGCACAATGACGGCTTCTAACGAAAAACTGTTTTTT
TRBD1	TRBV18	15	few	TRBJ1-5	CASSPRTGADQPQHF	TGTGCCAGCTCACCAAGGACAGGGGCTGATCAGCCCCAGCATTTT
NA	TRBV12-3/TRBV12-4	15	few	TRBJ2-6	CASSLDRAGANVLTF	TGTGCCAGCAGTTTAGACAGGGCTGGGGCCAACGTCCTGACTTTC
NA	TRBV11-3	14	NA	TRBJ2-5	CASSFRGRVETQYF	TGTGCCAGCAGCTTCCGAGGAAGGGTCGAGACCCAGTACTTC
TRBD2	TRBV7-2	16	NA	TRBJ2-1	CASSGSGGAIFNEQFF	TGTGCCAGCAGCGGTAGCGGGGGGGCCATATTCAATGAGCAGTTCTTC
TRBD2	TRBV7-6	17	NA	TRBJ2-2	CASSLSGGGANTGELFF	TGTGCCAGCAGCTTATCCGGCGGGGGGGCAAACACCGGGGAGCTGTTTTTT
TRBD1	TRBV20-1	13	NA	TRBJ1-1	CSAAGQGVLKAFF	TGCAGTGCCGCGGGACAGGGTGTACTAAAAGCTTTCTTT
NA	TRBV6-5	15	NA	TRBJ2-6	CASSSRGSGANVLTF	TGTGCCAGCAGTTCTAGAGGCTCTGGGGCCAACGTCCTGACTTTC
NA	TRBV12-3/TRBV12-4	14	NA	TRBJ1-5	CASSLMGGRQPQHF	TGTGCCAGCAGTTTAATGGGGGGCAGGCAGCCCCAGCATTTT
TRBD2	TRBV7-9	19	NA	TRBJ2-7	CASSLAPSSGGYLSYEQYF	TGTGCCAGCAGCTTAGCGCCTTCTAGCGGGGGATACCTCTCCTACGAGCAGTACTTC
NA	TRBV15	17	NA	TRBJ1-6	CATSRARLLSYNSPLHF	TGTGCCACCAGCAGGGCAAGACTCCTCTCCTATAATTCACCCCTCCACTTT
TRBD2	TRBV11-2	14	NA	TRBJ2-1	CAIPSGARGNEQFF	TGTGCCATTCCCAGCGGGGCGCGGGGCAATGAGCAGTTCTTC
NA	TRBV19	14	NA	TRBJ1-1	CASSIPGKNTEAFF	TGTGCCAGTAGTATCCCAGGGAAGAACACTGAAGCTTTCTTT
NA	TRBV6-1	14	few	TRBJ1-5	CASSIQGGNQPQHF	TGTGCCAGCAGTATACAGGGAGGTAATCAGCCCCAGCATTTT
TRBD1	TRBV6-5	15	few	TRBJ1-5	CASSSAGTDNQPQHF	TGTGCCAGCAGTTCGGCCGGGACAGATAATCAGCCCCAGCATTTT
TRBD1	TRBV7-2	15	few	TRBJ1-5	CASNTRTGGDQPQHF	TGTGCCAGCAACACCCGGACAGGGGGCGACCAGCCCCAGCATTTT
TRBD1	TRBV20-1	15	NA	TRBJ2-7	CSASSGTGGRDEQYF	TGCAGTGCTTCCTCCGGGACAGGGGGCCGAGACGAGCAGTACTTC
TRBD1	TRBV12-3/TRBV12-4	17	NA	TRBJ2-5	CASSPPGSGTGQETQYF	TGTGCCAGCAGTCCACCGGGGTCCGGGACAGGGCAAGAGACCCAGTACTTC
NA	TRBV15	13	few	TRBJ1-4	CATSRDRGEKLFF	TGTGCCACCAGCAGAGACAGGGGTGAAAAACTGTTTTTT
NA	TRBV10-1	14	NA	TRBJ2-1	CASKPGDEDNEQFF	TGCGCCAGCAAGCCGGGAGATGAGGACAATGAGCAGTTCTTC
NA	TRBV5-1	13	NA	TRBJ1-2	CASSDNMVYGYTF	TGCGCCAGCAGCGACAATATGGTGTATGGCTACACCTTC
NA	TRBV7-3	13	large	TRBJ2-5	CASSQNGFETQYF	TGTGCCAGCAGCCAAAACGGCTTCGAGACCCAGTACTTC
NA	TRBV4-3	15	NA	TRBJ1-1	CASSQQDGSWAEAFF	TGCGCCAGCAGCCAACAAGATGGGAGTTGGGCTGAAGCTTTCTTT
NA	TRBV7-2	12	few	TRBJ1-4	CASSSWREKLFF	TGTGCCAGCAGTAGTTGGCGGGAAAAACTGTTTTTT
NA	TRBV6-1	15	NA	TRBJ2-3	CASSPPPGGPNTQYF	TGTGCCAGCAGTCCCCCCCCTGGGGGGCCAAATACGCAGTATTTT
NA	TRBV29-1	10	NA	TRBJ1-1	CSVQYTEAFF	TGCAGCGTGCAGTACACTGAAGCTTTCTTT
TRBD1	TRBV19	16	NA	TRBJ1-6	CASHRGDRRYNSPLHF	TGTGCCAGTCACAGAGGGGACAGGAGATATAATTCACCCCTCCACTTT
TRBD1	TRBV20-1	14	few	TRBJ1-2	CSAKEGQRNYGYTF	TGCAGTGCTAAAGAGGGACAGCGTAACTATGGCTACACCTTC
NA	TRBV6-1	12	few	TRBJ2-4	CASRTGDTLGYF	TGTGCCAGCAGGACTGGCGATACCCTAGGGTACTTC
TRBD1	TRBV30	12	few	TRBJ1-2	CAWSRDRDGYTF	TGTGCCTGGAGTCGGGACAGGGACGGCTACACCTTC
NA	TRBV6-1	17	few	TRBJ1-1	CASSRALGRGTNTEAFF	TGTGCCAGCAGCCGGGCTCTGGGTCGAGGGACTAACACTGAAGCTTTCTTT
NA	TRBV5-1	13	NA	TRBJ1-5	CASSSHGNQPQHF	TGCGCCAGCAGCTCGCATGGCAATCAGCCCCAGCATTTT
NA	TRBV29-1	12	NA	TRBJ1-5	CSVGGGSQPQHF	TGCAGCGTCGGCGGGGGGAGCCAGCCCCAGCATTTT
TRBD2	TRBV9	16	NA	TRBJ2-2	CASSAVSGTTTGELFF	TGTGCCAGCAGCGCAGTATCCGGGACTACCACCGGGGAGCTGTTTTTT
NA	TRBV1	17	NA	TRBJ2-3	CTSSQDWIGGHTDTQYF	TGCACCAGCAGCCAAGATTGGATCGGGGGCCACACAGATACGCAGTATTTT
TRBD1	TRBV11-2	16	NA	TRBJ2-5	CASSLGVTGDTETQYF	TGTGCCAGCAGCTTAGGAGTTACAGGGGATACGGAGACCCAGTACTTC
NA	TRBV2	14	NA	TRBJ2-3	CASRGGTVPDTQYF	TGTGCCAGCAGAGGGGGGACCGTTCCAGATACGCAGTATTTT
NA	TRBV7-9	15	NA	TRBJ1-2	CASSLGRGDLDGYTF	TGTGCCAGCAGCTTAGGCCGCGGGGACCTGGATGGCTACACCTTC
NA	TRBV6-2/TRBV6-3	13	few	TRBJ1-6	CASKGPGNSPLHF	TGTGCCAGCAAAGGGCCCGGGAATTCACCCCTCCACTTT
NA	TRBV7-9	15	NA	TRBJ2-1	CASRARLEGGNEQFF	TGTGCCAGCCGCGCGAGACTAGAGGGGGGGAATGAGCAGTTCTTC
TRBD1	TRBV7-2	16	few	TRBJ2-7	CASSLHLGQGSYEQYF	TGTGCCAGCAGCTTACATCTGGGACAGGGTTCCTACGAGCAGTACTTC
NA	TRBV6-5	14	NA	TRBJ2-2	CASSLARNTGELFF	TGTGCCAGCAGTTTGGCTAGGAACACCGGGGAGCTGTTTTTT
NA	TRBV6-1	16	NA	TRBJ1-6	CASSRLPSSYDSPLHF	TGTGCCAGCAGCCGTCTCCCGAGCTCCTATGATTCACCCCTCCACTTT
NA	TRBV19	14	NA	TRBJ2-3	CASKGGGGTDTQYF	TGTGCCAGTAAGGGTGGCGGGGGCACAGATACGCAGTATTTT
NA	TRBV6-1	13	NA	TRBJ1-5	CASSPGRGQPQHF	TGTGCCAGCAGCCCGGGGCGAGGTCAGCCCCAGCATTTT
NA	TRBV10-2	13	medium-sized	TRBJ1-2	CASNGGRDYGYTF	TGCGCCAGCAATGGGGGGCGGGACTATGGCTACACCTTC